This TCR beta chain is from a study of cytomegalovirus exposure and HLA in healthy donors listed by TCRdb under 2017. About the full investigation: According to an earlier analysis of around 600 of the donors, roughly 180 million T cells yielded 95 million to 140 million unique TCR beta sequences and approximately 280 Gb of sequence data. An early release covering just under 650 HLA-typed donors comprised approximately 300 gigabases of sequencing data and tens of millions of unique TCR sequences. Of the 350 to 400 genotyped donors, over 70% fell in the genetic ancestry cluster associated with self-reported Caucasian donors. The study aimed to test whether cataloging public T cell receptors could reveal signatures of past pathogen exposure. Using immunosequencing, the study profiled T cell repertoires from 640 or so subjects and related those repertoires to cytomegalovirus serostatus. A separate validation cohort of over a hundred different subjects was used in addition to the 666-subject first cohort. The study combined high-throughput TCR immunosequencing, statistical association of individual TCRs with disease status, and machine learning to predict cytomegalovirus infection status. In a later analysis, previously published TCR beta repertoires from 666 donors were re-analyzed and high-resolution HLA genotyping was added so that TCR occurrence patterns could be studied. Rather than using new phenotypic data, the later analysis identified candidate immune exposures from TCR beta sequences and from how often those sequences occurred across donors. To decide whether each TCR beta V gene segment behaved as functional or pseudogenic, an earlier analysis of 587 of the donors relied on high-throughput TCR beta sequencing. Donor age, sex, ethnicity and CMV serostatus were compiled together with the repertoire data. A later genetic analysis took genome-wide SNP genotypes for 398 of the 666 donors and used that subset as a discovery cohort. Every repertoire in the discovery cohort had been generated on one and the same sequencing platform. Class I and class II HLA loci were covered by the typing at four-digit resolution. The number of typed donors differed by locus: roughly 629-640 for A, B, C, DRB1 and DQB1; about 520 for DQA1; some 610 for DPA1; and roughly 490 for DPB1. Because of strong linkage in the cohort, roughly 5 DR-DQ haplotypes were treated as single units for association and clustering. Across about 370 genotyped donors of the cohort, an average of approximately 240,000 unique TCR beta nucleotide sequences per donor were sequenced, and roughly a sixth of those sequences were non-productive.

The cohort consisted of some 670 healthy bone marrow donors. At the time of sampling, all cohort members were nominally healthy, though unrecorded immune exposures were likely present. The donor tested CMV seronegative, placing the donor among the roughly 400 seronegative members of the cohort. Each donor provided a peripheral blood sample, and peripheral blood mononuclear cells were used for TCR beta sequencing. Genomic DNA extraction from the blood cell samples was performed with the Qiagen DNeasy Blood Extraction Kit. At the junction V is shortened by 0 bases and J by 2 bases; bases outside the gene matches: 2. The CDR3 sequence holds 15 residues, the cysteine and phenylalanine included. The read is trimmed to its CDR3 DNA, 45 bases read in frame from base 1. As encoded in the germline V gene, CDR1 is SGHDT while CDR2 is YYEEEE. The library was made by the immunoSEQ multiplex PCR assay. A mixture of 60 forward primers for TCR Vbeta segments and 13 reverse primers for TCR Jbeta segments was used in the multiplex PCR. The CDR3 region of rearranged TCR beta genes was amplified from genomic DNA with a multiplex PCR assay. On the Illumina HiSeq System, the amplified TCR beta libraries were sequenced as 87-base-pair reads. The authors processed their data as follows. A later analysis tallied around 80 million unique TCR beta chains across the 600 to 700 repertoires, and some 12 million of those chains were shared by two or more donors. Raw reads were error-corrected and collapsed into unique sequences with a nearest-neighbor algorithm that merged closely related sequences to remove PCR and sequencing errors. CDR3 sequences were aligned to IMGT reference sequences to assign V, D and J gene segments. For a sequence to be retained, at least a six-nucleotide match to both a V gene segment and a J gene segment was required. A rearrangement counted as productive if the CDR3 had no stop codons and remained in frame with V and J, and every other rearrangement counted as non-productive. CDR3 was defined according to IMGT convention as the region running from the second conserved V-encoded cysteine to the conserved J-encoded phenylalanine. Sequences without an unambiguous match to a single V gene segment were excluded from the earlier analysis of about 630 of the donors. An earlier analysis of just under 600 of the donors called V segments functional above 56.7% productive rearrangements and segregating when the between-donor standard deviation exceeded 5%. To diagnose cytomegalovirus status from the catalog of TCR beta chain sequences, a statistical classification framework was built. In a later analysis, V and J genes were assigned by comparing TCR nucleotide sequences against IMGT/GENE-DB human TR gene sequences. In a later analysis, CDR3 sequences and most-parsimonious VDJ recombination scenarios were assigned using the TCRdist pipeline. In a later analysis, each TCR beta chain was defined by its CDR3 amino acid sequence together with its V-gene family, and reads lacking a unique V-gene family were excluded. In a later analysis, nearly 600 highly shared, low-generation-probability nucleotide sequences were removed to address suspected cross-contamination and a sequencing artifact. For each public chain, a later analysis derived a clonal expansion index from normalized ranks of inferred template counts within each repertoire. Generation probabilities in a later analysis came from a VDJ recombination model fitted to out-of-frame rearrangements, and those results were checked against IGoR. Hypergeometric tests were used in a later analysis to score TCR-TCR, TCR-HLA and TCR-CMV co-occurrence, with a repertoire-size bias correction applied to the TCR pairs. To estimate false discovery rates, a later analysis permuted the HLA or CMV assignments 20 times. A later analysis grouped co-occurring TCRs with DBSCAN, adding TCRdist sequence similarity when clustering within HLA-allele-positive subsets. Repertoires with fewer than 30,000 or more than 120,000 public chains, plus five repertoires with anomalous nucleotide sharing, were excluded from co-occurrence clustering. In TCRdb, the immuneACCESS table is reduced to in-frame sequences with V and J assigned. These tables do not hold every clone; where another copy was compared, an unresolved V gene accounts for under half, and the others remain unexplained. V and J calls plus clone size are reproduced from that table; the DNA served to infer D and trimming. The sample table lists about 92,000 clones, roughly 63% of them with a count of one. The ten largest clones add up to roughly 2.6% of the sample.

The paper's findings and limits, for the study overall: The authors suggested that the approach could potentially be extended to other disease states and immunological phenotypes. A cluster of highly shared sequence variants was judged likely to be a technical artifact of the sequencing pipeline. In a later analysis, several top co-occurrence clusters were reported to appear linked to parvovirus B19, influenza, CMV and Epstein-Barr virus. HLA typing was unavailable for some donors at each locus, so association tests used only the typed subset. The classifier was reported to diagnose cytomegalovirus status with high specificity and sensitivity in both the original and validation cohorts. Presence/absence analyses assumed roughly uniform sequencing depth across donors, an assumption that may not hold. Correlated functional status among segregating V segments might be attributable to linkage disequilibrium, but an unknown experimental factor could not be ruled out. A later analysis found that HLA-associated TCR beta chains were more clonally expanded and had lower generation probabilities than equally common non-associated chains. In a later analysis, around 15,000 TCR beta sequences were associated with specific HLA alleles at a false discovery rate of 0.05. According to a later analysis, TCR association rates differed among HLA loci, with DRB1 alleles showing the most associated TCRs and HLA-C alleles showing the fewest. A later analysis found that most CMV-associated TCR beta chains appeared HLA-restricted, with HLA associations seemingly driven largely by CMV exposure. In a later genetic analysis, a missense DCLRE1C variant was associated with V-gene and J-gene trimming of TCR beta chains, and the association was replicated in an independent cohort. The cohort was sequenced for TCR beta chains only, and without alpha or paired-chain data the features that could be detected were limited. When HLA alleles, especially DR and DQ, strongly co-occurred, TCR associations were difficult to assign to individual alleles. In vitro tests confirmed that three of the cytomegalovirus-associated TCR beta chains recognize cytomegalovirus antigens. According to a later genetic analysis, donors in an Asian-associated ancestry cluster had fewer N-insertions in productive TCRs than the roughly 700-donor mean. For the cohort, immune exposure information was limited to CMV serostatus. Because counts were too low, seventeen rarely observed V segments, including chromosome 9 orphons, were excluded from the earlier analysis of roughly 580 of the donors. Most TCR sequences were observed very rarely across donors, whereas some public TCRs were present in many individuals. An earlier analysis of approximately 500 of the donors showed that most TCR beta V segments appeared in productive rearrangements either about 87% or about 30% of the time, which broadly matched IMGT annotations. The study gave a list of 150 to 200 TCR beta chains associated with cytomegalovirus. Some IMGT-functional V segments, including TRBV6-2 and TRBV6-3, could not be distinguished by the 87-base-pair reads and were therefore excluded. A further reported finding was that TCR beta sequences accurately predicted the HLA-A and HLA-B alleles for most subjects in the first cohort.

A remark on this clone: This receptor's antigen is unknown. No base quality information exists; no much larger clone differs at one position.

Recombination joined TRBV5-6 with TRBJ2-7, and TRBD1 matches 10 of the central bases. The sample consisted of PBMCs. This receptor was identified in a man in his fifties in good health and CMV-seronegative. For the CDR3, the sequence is CASSLVDRGPYEQYF. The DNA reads TGTGCCAGCAGCTTGGTAGACAGGGGGCCCTACGAGCAGTACTTC.